The rows below give T cell receptor beta chains drawn from one sample of a study of beta chain features in type 1 diabetes. This table comes from immunoSEQ multiplex PCR, and its TCRdb copy is limited to in-frame clones, with some not included. Of approximately 470,000 clones in the sample, 30% were seen once. The sequencing sample was made of naive CD4+ T cells from blood. The receptors originated from a man aged 18 to 35 in good health. Each CDR3 is given with its conserved first and last residue. The D gene is left open where the match is weak. Clone size is shown for a subset of rows, as once, few, many or a class of expanded clone.

abundance | d_gene | j_gene | v_gene | CDR3aa | CDR3nt
. | . | TRBJ2-3 | TRBV2 | CASSEGRLTGGTDTQYF | TGTGCCAGCAGTGAAGGAAGGTTAACGGGAGGCACAGATACGCAGTATTTT
few | . | TRBJ2-4 | TRBV30 | CAWSPRENIQYF | TGTGCCTGGAGTCCGAGGGAAAACATTCAGTACTTC
few | . | TRBJ1-5 | TRBV10-3 | CAISESSGNSQPQHF | TGTGCCATCAGTGAGTCATCGGGCAACTCCCAGCCCCAGCATTTT
. | TRBD1 | TRBJ1-1 | TRBV29-1 | CSVVTKTGMNTEAFF | TGCAGCGTTGTCACCAAGACAGGGATGAACACTGAAGCTTTCTTT
. | TRBD2 | TRBJ2-5 | TRBV30 | CAWSGGGETQYF | TGTGCCTGGAGCGGGGGAGGGGAGACCCAGTACTTC
. | . | TRBJ2-7 | TRBV30 | CAWSVFGSLSYEQYF | TGTGCCTGGAGTGTTTTTGGGAGCCTCTCCTACGAGCAGTACTTC
once | . | TRBJ2-7 | TRBV9 | CASSVDYPSYEQYF | TGTGCCAGCAGCGTAGATTACCCCTCCTACGAGCAGTACTTC
. | . | TRBJ2-2 | TRBV7-2 | CASSMGNTGELFF | TGTGCCAGCAGTATGGGGAACACCGGGGAGCTGTTTTTT
few | TRBD1 | TRBJ1-2 | TRBV19 | CASSIRTGDYGYTF | TGTGCCAGTAGTATAAGAACAGGGGACTATGGCTACACCTTC
. | . | TRBJ2-6 | TRBV2 | CASLKISGANVLTF | TGTGCCAGCCTTAAAATCTCTGGGGCCAACGTCCTGACTTTC
. | . | TRBJ2-1 | TRBV7-8 | CASSLARVTYNEQFF | TGTGCCAGCAGCTTAGCCAGGGTCACCTACAATGAGCAGTTCTTC
. | . | TRBJ2-5 | TRBV7-2 | CASSLYGRQETQYF | TGTGCCAGCAGCTTATACGGCAGACAAGAGACCCAGTACTTC
few | TRBD2 | TRBJ2-1 | TRBV29-1 | CSGQREFYNEQFF | TGCAGCGGGCAGCGGGAGTTCTACAATGAGCAGTTCTTC
. | TRBD1 | TRBJ2-7 | TRBV6-5 | CASSTPGQGVVEQYF | TGTGCCAGCAGCACACCGGGACAGGGGGTTGTCGAGCAGTACTTC
. | . | TRBJ2-2 | TRBV28 | CASSSYTGELFF | TGTGCCAGCAGTTCCTACACCGGGGAGCTGTTTTTT
. | . | TRBJ2-3 | TRBV20-1 | CSYIVTDTQYF | TGCAGCTACATCGTCACAGATACGCAGTATTTT
few | . | TRBJ2-1 | TRBV4-3 | CASSQEYLAGSQFF | TGCGCCAGCAGCCAAGAATACCTGGCGGGTAGTCAGTTCTTC
. | . | TRBJ1-5 | TRBV18 | CASSRSADQPQHF | TGTGCCAGCTCTCGTTCGGCCGATCAGCCCCAGCATTTT
few | . | TRBJ2-4 | TRBV15 | CATSRDPTTRDIQYF | TGTGCCACCAGCAGAGATCCGACCACGAGGGACATTCAGTACTTC
few | TRBD1 | TRBJ1-2 | TRBV25-1 | CASSVQGEYGYTF | TGTGCCAGCAGTGTACAGGGGGAGTATGGCTACACCTTC
few | . | TRBJ1-1 | TRBV28 | CASSLDRRVQEAFF | TGTGCCAGCAGTTTAGACAGGCGGGTCCAGGAGGCTTTCTTT
. | TRBD1 | TRBJ2-5 | TRBV7-9 | CASSRTGSQTQYF | TGTGCCAGCAGCCGGACAGGCAGTCAGACCCAGTACTTC
few | TRBD1 | TRBJ2-2 | TRBV25-1 | CASMTGALGELFF | TGTGCCAGCATGACAGGGGCTCTCGGGGAGCTGTTTTTT
. | . | TRBJ2-1 | TRBV30 | CAWSATPSVAQFF | TGTGCCTGGAGTGCCACACCTAGCGTCGCGCAGTTCTTC
. | TRBD2 | TRBJ2-3 | TRBV25-1 | CASTLTTSGRGSTDTQYF | TGTGCCAGCACCCTCACGACTAGCGGGAGAGGTAGCACAGATACGCAGTATTTT
. | . | TRBJ1-1 | TRBV9 | CASSGNRGTEAFF | TGTGCCAGCAGCGGCAATAGAGGGACTGAAGCTTTCTTT
few | TRBD1 | TRBJ1-1 | TRBV29-1 | CSIGQGNTEAFF | TGCAGCATCGGACAGGGGAACACTGAAGCTTTCTTT
once | . | TRBJ2-7 | TRBV7-9 | CASSGRRTEDQYF | TGTGCCAGCAGCGGGAGACGGACGGAGGATCAGTACTTC
. | . | TRBJ1-1 | TRBV15 | CATSRGGGTNTEAFF | TGTGCCACCAGCAGAGGAGGAGGGACGAACACTGAAGCTTTCTTT
few | TRBD2 | TRBJ2-1 | TRBV15 | CATSTVGLAGDHEQFF | TGTGCCACCAGCACCGTGGGACTAGCGGGAGACCATGAGCAGTTCTTC
few | . | TRBJ2-7 | TRBV28 | CASTISDHDSYEQYF | TGTGCCAGTACCATTAGCGACCACGACTCCTACGAGCAGTACTTC
. | TRBD2 | TRBJ2-2 | TRBV5-6 | CASRRLAGGGDTGELFF | TGTGCCAGCAGGAGACTAGCGGGAGGAGGAGATACCGGGGAGCTGTTTTTT
. | . | TRBJ2-5 | TRBV6-6 | CASGSGAETQYF | TGTGCCAGCGGGTCGGGAGCGGAGACCCAGTACTTC
. | . | TRBJ2-1 | TRBV7-9 | CASSLAGRSGEQFF | TGTGCCAGCAGCTTAGCGGGGAGGTCGGGTGAGCAGTTCTTC
. | . | TRBJ2-3 | TRBV18 | CASSPTGLWRDTQYF | TGTGCCAGCTCACCAACAGGGTTGTGGAGAGATACGCAGTATTTT
. | . | TRBJ2-3 | TRBV7-9 | CAGGLWVDTQYF | TGTGCCGGGGGACTCTGGGTAGATACGCAGTATTTT
. | TRBD2 | TRBJ2-7 | TRBV10-3 | CATGTSGPYEQYF | TGTGCCACAGGGACTAGCGGACCCTACGAGCAGTACTTC
few | TRBD1 | TRBJ1-5 | TRBV30 | CAWSLIVSGTGKGQPQHF | TGTGCCTGGAGCCTAATAGTCTCCGGGACAGGGAAGGGACAGCCCCAGCATTTT
few | . | TRBJ1-2 | TRBV5-1 | CASSLNAANYGYTF | TGCGCCAGCAGCTTGAACGCAGCTAACTATGGCTACACCTTC
few | TRBD2 | TRBJ2-7 | TRBV9 | CASSGSGNEQYF | TGTGCCAGCAGCGGTAGCGGGAACGAGCAGTACTTC
. | . | TRBJ2-1 | TRBV7-9 | CASSLGTGYNEQFF | TGTGCCAGCAGCTTGGGGACTGGCTACAATGAGCAGTTCTTC
. | . | TRBJ2-3 | TRBV2 | CASSPLSDTQYF | TGTGCCAGCAGTCCGTTATCAGATACGCAGTATTTT
few | TRBD2 | TRBJ2-3 | TRBV11-2 | CASSLNGGLVRDTQYF | TGTGCCAGCAGCTTGAACGGCGGACTAGTAAGGGATACGCAGTATTTT
. | . | TRBJ2-3 | TRBV7-9 | CASSLAGRNTQYF | TGTGCCAGCAGCCTTGCGGGCCGTAATACGCAGTATTTT
. | . | TRBJ2-1 | TRBV5-4 | CASSPRRGGYYNEQFF | TGTGCCAGCAGCCCTAGGCGTGGCGGCTACTACAATGAGCAGTTCTTC
. | TRBD2 | TRBJ2-3 | TRBV7-2 | CASSPWGGPTDTQYF | TGTGCCAGCAGCCCTTGGGGAGGGCCGACAGATACGCAGTATTTT
few | . | TRBJ2-1 | TRBV7-2 | CASSLGTGRGNEQFF | TGTGCCAGCAGCTTAGGAACAGGCCGGGGCAATGAGCAGTTCTTC
. | . | TRBJ1-2 | TRBV7-9 | CASDRLPNYGYTF | TGTGCCAGCGACAGGTTACCTAACTATGGCTACACCTTC
. | . | TRBJ1-1 | TRBV29-1 | CSVDDGAEAFF | TGCAGCGTTGATGACGGGGCTGAAGCTTTCTTT
. | TRBD1 | TRBJ1-1 | TRBV20-1 | CSARGDSEAFF | TGCAGTGCTAGGGGGGACAGTGAAGCTTTCTTT
. | . | TRBJ1-2 | TRBV30 | CAWSQTVYGYTF | TGTGCCTGGAGCCAAACGGTCTATGGCTACACCTTC
few | . | TRBJ2-3 | TRBV10-3 | CAISVGGSADPQYF | TGTGCCATCAGTGTCGGGGGATCCGCGGATCCGCAGTATTTT